The following is a T cell receptor beta chain sequence with its context. This CDR3 has 14 residues. Germline CDR1 reads WNHNN; CDR2 reads SYGVQD (reference sequence). Deletions cut 6 bases from V and 1 base from J, with 12 bases between. This sample stems from a study of blood T cell repertoires in COVID-19. Study in general: The samples span acute and convalescent COVID-19 from the United States, Italy and Spain. T cells, B-cell-depleted T cells, or PBMCs supplied cDNA or gDNA.

Profiling relied on immunoSEQ multiplex PCR, and the TCRdb table lists in-frame clones only, not all of them. The sample gives about 340,000 clones, 88% of which show up once; just under 7.5% is in the top ten. The chain links TRBV10-1 to TRBJ1-1; tentatively, D is TRBD1 (6 bases). This receptor was taken from a woman in her 70s with COVID-19, enrolled during active disease. The material sequenced was peripheral blood. CDR3 sequence: CASSQAGANTEAFF. CDR3 bases: TGCGCCAGCAGCCAAGCAGGGGCGAACACTGAAGCTTTCTTT.